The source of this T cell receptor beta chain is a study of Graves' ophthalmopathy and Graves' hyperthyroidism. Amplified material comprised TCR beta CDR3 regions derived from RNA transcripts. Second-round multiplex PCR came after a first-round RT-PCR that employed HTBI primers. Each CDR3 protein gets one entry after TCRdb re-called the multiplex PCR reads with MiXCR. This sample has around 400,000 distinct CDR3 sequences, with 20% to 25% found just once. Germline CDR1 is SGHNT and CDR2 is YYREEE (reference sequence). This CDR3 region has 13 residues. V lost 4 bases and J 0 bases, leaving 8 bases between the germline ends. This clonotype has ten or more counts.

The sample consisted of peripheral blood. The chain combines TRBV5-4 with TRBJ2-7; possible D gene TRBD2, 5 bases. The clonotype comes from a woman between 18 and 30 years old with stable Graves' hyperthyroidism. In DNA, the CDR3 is TGTGCCAGCAGCGGGAGTGGCTCCTACGAGCAGTACTTC. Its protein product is CASSGSGSYEQYF.